The T cell receptor beta chain under discussion was sequenced for a study of identical twins. This clonotype has at least ten counts. What it binds is unknown. Study-wide points: Within cord blood, abundant beta clonotypes carried fewer insertions, but memory repertoires showed no such trend.

Template switching supplied a universal primer site; unique molecular identifiers were carried on the cDNA. TCRdb independently ran MiXCR on the 5' RACE reads; one entry per CDR3 protein. The sample lists approximately 670,000 distinct CDR3 sequences; 6.1% were seen once. V lost 4 bases and J 8 bases, leaving 12 bases between the germline ends. The CDR3 covers 12 residues. Germline CDR1 and CDR2: SQVTM and ANQGSEA. This chain joins TRBV29-1 and TRBJ2-1; D not certain. The origin of this receptor is a man aged 18 to 30 in good health. Sequencing input: naive T cells sorted from blood. The chain's CDR3 is CSVGVSNYEQFF. DNA for the CDR3: TGCAGCGTTGGTGTTAGCAACTATGAGCAGTTCTTC.